This is a list of T cell receptor beta chains from one sample in a study of regulatory T cells in long-lasting Graves disease. TCRdb used MiXCR to reprocess the multiplex PCR reads, holding one entry per CDR3 protein. The sample has some 470,000 distinct CDR3 sequences, 20% to 25% seen once. The input for sequencing was peripheral blood mononuclear cells (PBMCs), taken when the disease was refractory, from a patient treated with antithyroid drugs. These receptors were taken from a female donor with Graves disease. The CDR3 runs from the conserved cysteine through the conserved F or W. Each record gives: CDR3 length, V gene, clone size, D gene, J gene, CDR3 protein, CDR3 DNA. A D gene is named only where the DNA matches it firmly. Some rows mark clone size as missing; the rest say once, few, many or name a class of expanded clone.

14	TRBV5-1	many	.	TRBJ1-6	CASSLGDGNSPLHF	TGCGCCAGCAGCTTGGGGGACGGTAATTCACCCCTCCACTTT
14	TRBV12-3/TRBV12-4	.	.	TRBJ2-2	CASSLTDLTGELFF	TGTGCCAGCAGTTTGACAGACCTCACCGGGGAGCTGTTTTTT
12	TRBV10-3	.	.	TRBJ1-2	CAISEPRGGYTF	TGTGCCATCAGTGAGCCCAGGGGCGGCTACACCTTC
16	TRBV9	few	.	TRBJ2-7	CASSVNRGGGGDEQYF	TGTGCCAGCAGCGTTAACAGGGGAGGAGGGGGAGACGAGCAGTACTTC
15	TRBV29-1	few	.	TRBJ2-5	CSVEDGAGEQETQYF	TGCAGCGTTGAAGACGGGGCAGGGGAGCAAGAGACCCAGTACTTC
15	TRBV5-6	many	.	TRBJ1-5	CASSYGQGPNQPQHF	TGTGCCAGCAGTTACGGGCAGGGCCCCAATCAGCCCCAGCATTTT
14	TRBV30	few	.	TRBJ1-6	CAWSDGRHNSPLHF	TGTGCCTGGAGCGACGGGAGACATAATTCACCCCTCCACTTT
13	TRBV5-4	.	.	TRBJ1-1	CASSLAPSTEAFF	TGTGCCAGCAGCTTGGCCCCCAGCACTGAAGCTTTCTTT
15	TRBV2	few	TRBD2	TRBJ2-1	CASREQGLAGGEQFF	TGTGCCAGCAGAGAGCAGGGACTAGCGGGAGGTGAGCAGTTCTTC
13	TRBV14	.	TRBD1	TRBJ1-6	CATQDREDSPLHF	TGTGCCACCCAGGACAGGGAGGATTCACCCCTCCACTTT
16	TRBV20-1	.	.	TRBJ1-5	CSARSIIQGSNQPQHF	TGCAGTGCTAGGTCCATCATTCAAGGAAGCAATCAGCCCCAGCATTTT
12	TRBV19	.	.	TRBJ2-2	CATNERAGELFF	TGTGCCACTAACGAGAGGGCCGGGGAGCTGTTTTTT
18	TRBV27	.	TRBD2	TRBJ2-2	CASSPRASGGGNTGELFF	TGTGCCAGCAGTCCTCGAGCGAGCGGGGGGGGGAACACCGGGGAGCTGTTTTTT
15	TRBV2	many	.	TRBJ2-7	CASSWEGGSSYEQYF	TGTGCCAGTTCCTGGGAGGGGGGTAGCTCCTACGAGCAGTACTTC
13	TRBV12-3/TRBV12-4	many	.	TRBJ2-5	CASRPTLGQTQYF	TGTGCCAGCAGGCCGACCTTGGGCCAGACCCAGTACTTC
13	TRBV3-1	many	TRBD1	TRBJ2-7	CASSMDRNYEQYF	TGTGCCAGCAGCATGGACAGGAACTACGAGCAGTACTTC
13	TRBV30	few	TRBD1	TRBJ2-7	CAWSVGRGHEQYF	TGTGCCTGGAGTGTGGGCAGGGGGCACGAGCAGTACTTC
15	TRBV28	many	.	TRBJ2-7	CASSWGRGGAYEQYF	TGTGCCAGCAGTTGGGGGAGAGGGGGAGCCTACGAGCAGTACTTC
13	TRBV20-1	.	.	TRBJ2-5	CSARALSRETQYF	TGCAGTGCTAGGGCCCTTTCGAGGGAGACCCAGTACTTC
13	TRBV2	many	.	TRBJ1-1	CASSEAEVLEAFF	TGTGCCAGCAGTGAGGCGGAGGTTCTTGAAGCTTTCTTT
15	TRBV29-1	.	TRBD2	TRBJ2-1	CSGGKRELSYNEQFF	TGCAGCGGGGGTAAGCGGGAGCTCTCCTACAATGAGCAGTTCTTC
12	TRBV4-2	many	.	TRBJ2-5	CASSQFPETQYF	TGTGCCAGCAGCCAGTTCCCGGAGACCCAGTACTTC
18	TRBV10-3	.	TRBD2	TRBJ2-6	CATRNGLAGDRWANVLTF	TGTGCCACGCGGAATGGACTAGCGGGAGATAGGTGGGCCAACGTCCTGACTTTC
17	TRBV12-3/TRBV12-4	many	TRBD2	TRBJ2-7	CASSPGLAGVLSYEQYF	TGTGCCAGCAGTCCCGGACTAGCGGGAGTCCTCTCCTACGAGCAGTACTTC
13	TRBV11-2	many	.	TRBJ2-5	CASSFEYQETQYF	TGTGCCAGCAGCTTCGAGTACCAAGAGACCCAGTACTTC
11	TRBV19	.	.	TRBJ2-5	CASAQQETQYF	TGTGCCAGTGCTCAACAAGAGACCCAGTACTTC
15	TRBV5-1	.	TRBD1	TRBJ1-1	CASSGTAEMNTEAFF	TGCGCCAGCAGCGGGACAGCAGAGATGAACACTGAAGCTTTCTTT
17	TRBV28	many	TRBD2	TRBJ2-5	CASSLKLSGGAWETQYF	TGTGCCAGCAGTTTAAAACTCAGCGGGGGGGCGTGGGAGACCCAGTACTTC
16	TRBV19	few	TRBD1	TRBJ1-1	CASSSRDRLGGTEAFF	TGTGCCAGTAGTAGCCGGGACAGGCTGGGAGGCACTGAAGCTTTCTTT
17	TRBV10-3	many	.	TRBJ2-7	CAISETATGHRFYEQYF	TGTGCCATCAGTGAGACGGCCACGGGACACCGGTTTTACGAGCAGTACTTC